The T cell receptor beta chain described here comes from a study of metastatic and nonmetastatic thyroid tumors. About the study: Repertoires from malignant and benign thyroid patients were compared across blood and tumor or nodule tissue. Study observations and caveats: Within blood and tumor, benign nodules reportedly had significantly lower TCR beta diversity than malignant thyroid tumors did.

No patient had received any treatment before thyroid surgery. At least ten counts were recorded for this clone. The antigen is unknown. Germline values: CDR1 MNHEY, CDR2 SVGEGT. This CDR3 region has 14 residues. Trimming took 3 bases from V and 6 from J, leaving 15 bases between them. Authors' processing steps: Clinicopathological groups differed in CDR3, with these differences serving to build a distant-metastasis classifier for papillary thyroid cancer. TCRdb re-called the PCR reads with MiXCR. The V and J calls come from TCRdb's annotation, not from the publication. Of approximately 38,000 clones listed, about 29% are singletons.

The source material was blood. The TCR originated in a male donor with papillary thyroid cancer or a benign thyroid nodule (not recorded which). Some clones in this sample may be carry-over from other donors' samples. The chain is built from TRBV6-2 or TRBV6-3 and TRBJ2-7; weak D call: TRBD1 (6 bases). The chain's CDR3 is CASSYLAGEGEQYF. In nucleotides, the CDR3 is TGTGCCAGCAGTTATCTGGCAGGGGAAGGCGAGCAGTACTTC.